One and the same sample provided the 3 T cell receptor beta chains below, sequenced in a study of blood T cell repertoires in COVID-19. Generated by immunoSEQ multiplex PCR, the TCRdb table keeps only in-frame clones and is missing some. The sample includes approximately 190,000 clones, 65% to 85% seen only once; the top ten take under 4%. Source material: PBMCs or T cells enriched from blood (not recorded which). The receptor source for this set is a young woman who had been exposed to COVID-19.

This clone has just a few counts. This rearrangement joins TRBV5-4 to TRBJ1-1, with D uncertain. The germline V and J ends were trimmed by 10 bases and 0 bases, with 16 bases remaining between them. The CDR3 has 14 residues. In germline, CDR1 is SGHNT, CDR2 YYREEE (reference sequence). This CDR3 is CASTPGSMNTEAFF. The CDR3 DNA reads TGTGCCTCCACTCCGGGATCGATGAACACTGAAGCTTTCTTT.

The gene calls are TRBV4-1 and TRBJ2-1; D perhaps matches TRBD2 (5 bases). V was trimmed by 4 bases and J by 8 bases, leaving 15 bases between them. CDR1 and CDR2 from the germline V gene are MGHRA and YSYEKL. This CDR3 has 14 residues. CDR3 amino acids: CASSLLEGGDEQFF. The CDR3 DNA reads TGCGCCAGCAGCCTCCTAGAGGGCGGCGATGAGCAGTTCTTC.

The gene calls are TRBV6-4 and TRBJ1-1; D uncertain. V lost 5 bases and J lost 3, with 10 bases in between. The V gene's germline CDR1 is MRHNA and CDR2 SNTAGT. There are 13 residues in the CDR3. CDR3 in amino acids: CASSFTRDTEAFF. Here the CDR3 DNA reads TGTGCCAGCAGTTTTACGCGGGACACTGAAGCTTTCTTT.